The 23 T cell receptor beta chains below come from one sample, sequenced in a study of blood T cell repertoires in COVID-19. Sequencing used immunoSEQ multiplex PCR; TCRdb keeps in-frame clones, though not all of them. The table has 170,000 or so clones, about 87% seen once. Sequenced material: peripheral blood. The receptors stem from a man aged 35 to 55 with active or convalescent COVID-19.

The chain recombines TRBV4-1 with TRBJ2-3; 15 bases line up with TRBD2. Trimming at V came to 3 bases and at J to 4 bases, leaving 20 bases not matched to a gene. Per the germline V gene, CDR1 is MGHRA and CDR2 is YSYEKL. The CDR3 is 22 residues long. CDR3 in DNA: TGCGCCAGCAGCCATTTGGGGACTAGCGGGGGGCTCCCCAAAATAGCTTCAGATACGCAGTATTTT. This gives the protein CASSHLGTSGGLPKIASDTQYF.

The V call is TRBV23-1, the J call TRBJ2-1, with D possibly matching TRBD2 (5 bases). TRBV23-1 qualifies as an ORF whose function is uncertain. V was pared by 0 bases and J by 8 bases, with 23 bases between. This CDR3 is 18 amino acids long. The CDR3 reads CASSQSPGPGMDWYEQFF. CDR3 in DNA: TGCGCCAGCAGTCAATCCCCTGGGCCCGGGATGGATTGGTATGAGCAGTTCTTC.

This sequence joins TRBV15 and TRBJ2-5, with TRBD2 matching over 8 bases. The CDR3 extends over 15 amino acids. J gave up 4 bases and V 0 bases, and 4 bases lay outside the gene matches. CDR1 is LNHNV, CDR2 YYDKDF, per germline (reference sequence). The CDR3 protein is CATSREIGGAETQYF. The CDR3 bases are TGTGCCACCAGCAGAGAAATCGGGGGGGCAGAGACCCAGTACTTC.

CDR3 DNA sequence: TGTGCCAGCAGCTCCGGACAACAAGAGACCCAGTACTTC. This encodes CASSSGQQETQYF. The chain uses TRBV5-4 and TRBJ2-5; a possible D gene is TRBD1 (5 bases). In germline, CDR1 is SGHNT, CDR2 YYREEE (reference sequence). This CDR3 contains 13 residues. The ends were cut back, 3 bases at V and 2 bases at J, with 8 bases in the middle.

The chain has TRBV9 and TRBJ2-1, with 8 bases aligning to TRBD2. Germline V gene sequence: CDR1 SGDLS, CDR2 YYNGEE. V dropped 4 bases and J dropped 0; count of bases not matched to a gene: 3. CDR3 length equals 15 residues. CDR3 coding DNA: TGTGCCAGCAGCAGCGGGGGATTCTCCTACAATGAGCAGTTCTTC. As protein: CASSSGGFSYNEQFF.

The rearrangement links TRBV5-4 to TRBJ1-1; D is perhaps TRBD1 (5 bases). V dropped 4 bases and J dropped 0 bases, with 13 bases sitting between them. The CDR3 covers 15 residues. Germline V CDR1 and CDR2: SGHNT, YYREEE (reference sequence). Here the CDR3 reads CASSAAQDVNTEAFF. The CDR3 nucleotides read TGTGCCAGCAGCGCTGCACAGGATGTGAACACTGAAGCTTTCTTT.

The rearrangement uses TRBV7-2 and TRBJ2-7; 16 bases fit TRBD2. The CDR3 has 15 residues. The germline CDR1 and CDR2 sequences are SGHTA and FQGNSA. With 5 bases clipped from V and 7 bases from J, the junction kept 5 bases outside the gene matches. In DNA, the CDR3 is TGTGCCAGCAGCCAGGGGACTAGCGGGGGGGTTGAGCAGTACTTC. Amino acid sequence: CASSQGTSGGVEQYF.

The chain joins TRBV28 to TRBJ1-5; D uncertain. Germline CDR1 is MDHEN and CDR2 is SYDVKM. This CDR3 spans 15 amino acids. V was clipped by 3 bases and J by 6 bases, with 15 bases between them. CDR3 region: CASSLTSQGSQPQHF. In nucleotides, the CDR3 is TGTGCCAGCAGTTTGACCAGCCAAGGGAGTCAGCCCCAGCATTTT.

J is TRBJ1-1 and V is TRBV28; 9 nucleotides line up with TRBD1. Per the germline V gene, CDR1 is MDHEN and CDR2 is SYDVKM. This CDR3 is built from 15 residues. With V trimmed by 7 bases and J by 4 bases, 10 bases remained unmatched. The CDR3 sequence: CASNLGGQGSTEAFF. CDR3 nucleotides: TGTGCCAGCAATCTTGGGGGACAGGGTTCCACTGAAGCTTTCTTT.

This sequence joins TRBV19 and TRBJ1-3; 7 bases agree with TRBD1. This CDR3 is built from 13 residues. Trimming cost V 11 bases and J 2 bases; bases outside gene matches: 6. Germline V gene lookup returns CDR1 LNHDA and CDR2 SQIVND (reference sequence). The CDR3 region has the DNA TGTGCCTGTCGAGACAGGGCTGGAAACACCATATATTTT. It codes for CACRDRAGNTIYF.

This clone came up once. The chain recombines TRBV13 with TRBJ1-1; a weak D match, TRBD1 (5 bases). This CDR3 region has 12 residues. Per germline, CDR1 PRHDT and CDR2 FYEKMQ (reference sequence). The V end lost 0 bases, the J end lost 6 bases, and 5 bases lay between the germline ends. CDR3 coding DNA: TGTGCCAGCAGCTTAGGGACAGCTGAAGCTTTCTTT. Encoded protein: CASSLGTAEAFF.

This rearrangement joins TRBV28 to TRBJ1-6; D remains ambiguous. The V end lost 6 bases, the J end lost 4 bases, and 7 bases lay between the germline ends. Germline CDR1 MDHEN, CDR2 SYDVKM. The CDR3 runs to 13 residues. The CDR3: CASRIGYNSPLHF. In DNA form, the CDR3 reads TGTGCCAGCAGAATCGGGTATAATTCACCCCTCCACTTT.

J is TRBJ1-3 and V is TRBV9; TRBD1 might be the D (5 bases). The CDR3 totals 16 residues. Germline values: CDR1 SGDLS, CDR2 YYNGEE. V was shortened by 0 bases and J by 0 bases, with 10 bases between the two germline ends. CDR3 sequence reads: CASSVGAGGSGNTIYF. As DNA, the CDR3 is TGTGCCAGCAGCGTAGGAGCGGGGGGCTCTGGAAACACCATATATTTT.

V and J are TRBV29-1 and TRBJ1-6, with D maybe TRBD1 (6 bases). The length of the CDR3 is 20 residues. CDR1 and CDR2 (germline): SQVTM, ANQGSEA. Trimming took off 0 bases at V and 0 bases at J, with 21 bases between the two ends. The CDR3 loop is CSVEDGDNSGAPSYNSPLHF. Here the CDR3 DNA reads TGCAGCGTTGAAGATGGGGATAACTCAGGGGCCCCCTCCTATAATTCACCCCTCCACTTT.

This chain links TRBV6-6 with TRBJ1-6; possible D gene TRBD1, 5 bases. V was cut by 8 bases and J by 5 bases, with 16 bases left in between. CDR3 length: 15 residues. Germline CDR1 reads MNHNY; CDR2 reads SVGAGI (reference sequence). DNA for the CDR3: TGTGCCAGCGGAAAAGACAGCGTCAATAATTCACCCCTCCACTTT. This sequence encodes CASGKDSVNNSPLHF.

Here the CDR3 reads CAWGGQVESPLHF. The CDR3 nucleotides are TGTGCCTGGGGAGGACAGGTAGAGTCACCCCTCCACTTT. V and J are TRBV30 and TRBJ1-6; 7 nucleotides align to TRBD1. CDR1 GTSNPN and CDR2 SVGIG come from the germline V gene (reference sequence). Trimming cost V 5 bases and J 10 bases; bases outside gene matches: 8. The CDR3 length is 13 residues.

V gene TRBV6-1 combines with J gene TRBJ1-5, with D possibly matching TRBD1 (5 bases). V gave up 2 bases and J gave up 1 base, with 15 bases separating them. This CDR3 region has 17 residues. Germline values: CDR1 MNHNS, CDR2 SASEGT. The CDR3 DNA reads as TGTGCCAGCAGTGAACGGCCAGGGCAGGGAAGCAATCAGCCCCAGCATTTT. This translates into CASSERPGQGSNQPQHF.

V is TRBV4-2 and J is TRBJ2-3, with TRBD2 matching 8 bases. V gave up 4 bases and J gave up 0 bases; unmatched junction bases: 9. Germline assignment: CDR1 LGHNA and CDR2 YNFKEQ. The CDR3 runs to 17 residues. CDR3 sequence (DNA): TGTGCCAGCAGCCCCCGTCGTAGCGGGGATAGCACAGATACGCAGTATTTT. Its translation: CASSPRRSGDSTDTQYF.

CDR3 sequence: CASSGDRGGTGELFF. The CDR3 coding sequence is TGCGCCAGCAGCGGGGACCGAGGGGGCACCGGGGAGCTGTTTTTT. The rearrangement links TRBV4-3 to TRBJ2-2; tentatively, D is TRBD1 (6 bases). Germline CDR1 is LGHNA and CDR2 is YSLEER. CDR3 length: 15 amino acids. The V end lost 5 bases, the J end lost 4 bases, and 14 bases lay between the germline ends.

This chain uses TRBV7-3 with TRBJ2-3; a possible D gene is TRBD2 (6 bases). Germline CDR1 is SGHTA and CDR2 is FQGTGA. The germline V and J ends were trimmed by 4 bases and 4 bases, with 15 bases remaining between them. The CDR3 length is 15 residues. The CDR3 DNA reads TGTGCCAGCAGCTCCGGGGGTAAGGCGGCAGATACGCAGTATTTT. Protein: CASSSGGKAADTQYF.

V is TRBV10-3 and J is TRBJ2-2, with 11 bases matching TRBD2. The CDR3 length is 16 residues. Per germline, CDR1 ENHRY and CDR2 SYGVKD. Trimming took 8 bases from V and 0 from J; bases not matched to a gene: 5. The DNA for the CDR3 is TGTGCCATCCTCCTAGCGGGGGGACCGAACACCGGGGAGCTGTTTTTT. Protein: CAILLAGGPNTGELFF.

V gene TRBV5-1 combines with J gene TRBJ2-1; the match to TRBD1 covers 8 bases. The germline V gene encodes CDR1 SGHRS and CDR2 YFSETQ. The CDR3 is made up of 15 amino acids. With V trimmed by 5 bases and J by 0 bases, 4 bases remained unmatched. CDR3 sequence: CASRGTGVSYNEQFF. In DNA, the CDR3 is TGCGCCAGCAGGGGGACAGGCGTCTCCTACAATGAGCAGTTCTTC.

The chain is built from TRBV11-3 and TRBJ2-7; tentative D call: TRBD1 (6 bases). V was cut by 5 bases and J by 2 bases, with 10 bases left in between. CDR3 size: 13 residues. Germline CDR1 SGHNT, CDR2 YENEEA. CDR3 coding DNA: TGTGCCAGCAGCCCGCAGGGGACCTACGAGCAGTACTTC. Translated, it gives CASSPQGTYEQYF.